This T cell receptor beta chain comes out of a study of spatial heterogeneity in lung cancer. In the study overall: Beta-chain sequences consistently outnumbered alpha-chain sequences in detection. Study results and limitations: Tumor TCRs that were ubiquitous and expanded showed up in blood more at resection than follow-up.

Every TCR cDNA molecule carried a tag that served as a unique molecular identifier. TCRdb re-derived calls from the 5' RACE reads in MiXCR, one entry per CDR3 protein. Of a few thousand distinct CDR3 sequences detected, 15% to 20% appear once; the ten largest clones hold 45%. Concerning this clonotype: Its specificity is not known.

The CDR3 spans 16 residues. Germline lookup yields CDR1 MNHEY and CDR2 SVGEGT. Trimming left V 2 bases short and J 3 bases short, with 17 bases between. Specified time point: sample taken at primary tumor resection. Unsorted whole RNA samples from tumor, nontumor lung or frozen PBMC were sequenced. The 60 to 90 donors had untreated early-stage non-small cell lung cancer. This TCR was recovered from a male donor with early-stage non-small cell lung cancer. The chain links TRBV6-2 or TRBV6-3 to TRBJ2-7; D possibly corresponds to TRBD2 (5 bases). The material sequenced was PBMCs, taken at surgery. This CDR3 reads CASSYPQRGANYEQYF. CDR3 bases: TGTGCCAGCAGTTACCCACAACGGGGAGCAAACTACGAGCAGTACTTC.